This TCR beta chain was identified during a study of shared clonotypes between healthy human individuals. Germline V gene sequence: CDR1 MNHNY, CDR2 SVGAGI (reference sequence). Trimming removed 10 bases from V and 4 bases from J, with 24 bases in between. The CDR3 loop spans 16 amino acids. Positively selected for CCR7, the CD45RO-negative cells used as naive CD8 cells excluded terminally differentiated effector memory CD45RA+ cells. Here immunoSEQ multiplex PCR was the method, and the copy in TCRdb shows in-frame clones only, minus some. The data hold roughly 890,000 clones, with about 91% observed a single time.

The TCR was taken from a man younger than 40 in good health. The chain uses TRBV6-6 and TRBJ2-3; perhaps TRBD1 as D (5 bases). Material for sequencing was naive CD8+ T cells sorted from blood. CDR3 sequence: CAISSGKVRRSDTQYF. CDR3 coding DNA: TGTGCCATTTCTTCAGGGAAAGTGAGACGGTCAGATACGCAGTATTTT.